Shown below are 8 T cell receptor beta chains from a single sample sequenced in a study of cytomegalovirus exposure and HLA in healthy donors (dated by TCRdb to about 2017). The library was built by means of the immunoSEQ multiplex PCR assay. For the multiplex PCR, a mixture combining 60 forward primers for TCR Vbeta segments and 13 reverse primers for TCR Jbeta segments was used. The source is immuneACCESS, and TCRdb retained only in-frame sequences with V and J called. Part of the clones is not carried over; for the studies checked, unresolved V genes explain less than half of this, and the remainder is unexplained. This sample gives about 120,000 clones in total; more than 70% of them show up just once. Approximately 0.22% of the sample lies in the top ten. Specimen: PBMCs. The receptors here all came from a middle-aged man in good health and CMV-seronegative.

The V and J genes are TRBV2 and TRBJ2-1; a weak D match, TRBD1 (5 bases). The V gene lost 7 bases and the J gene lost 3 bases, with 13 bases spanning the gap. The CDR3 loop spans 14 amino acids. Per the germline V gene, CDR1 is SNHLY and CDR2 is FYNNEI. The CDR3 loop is CASKGATIYNEQFF. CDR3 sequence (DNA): TGTGCCAGCAAAGGGGCTACAATCTACAATGAGCAGTTCTTC.

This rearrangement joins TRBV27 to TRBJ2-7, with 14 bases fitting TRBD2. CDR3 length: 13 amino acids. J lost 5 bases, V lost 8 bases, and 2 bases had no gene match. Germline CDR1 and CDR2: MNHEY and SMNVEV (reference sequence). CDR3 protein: CASSGLAGDEQYF. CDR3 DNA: TGTGCCAGCTCGGGACTAGCGGGAGACGAGCAGTACTTC.

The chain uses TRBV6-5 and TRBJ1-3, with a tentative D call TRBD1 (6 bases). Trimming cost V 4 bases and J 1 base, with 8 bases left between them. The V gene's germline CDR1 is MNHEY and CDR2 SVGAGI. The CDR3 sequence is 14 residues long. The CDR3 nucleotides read TGTGCCAGCAGTTTACAGGGTTCTGGAAACACCATATATTTT. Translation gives CASSLQGSGNTIYF.

The CDR3 DNA is TGTGCCAGCAGCGGAGGGGGGGGTGCGTCTGAAGCTTTCTTT. Translating gives CASSGGGGASEAFF. The chain joins TRBV11-2 to TRBJ1-1; D is possibly TRBD1 (6 bases). The ends were cut back, 5 bases at V and 6 bases at J, with 16 bases in the middle. The CDR3 spans 14 residues. Germline assignment: CDR1 SGHAT and CDR2 FQNNGV. The full variable domain, with the rest looked up from reference TRBV11-2 and TRBJ1-1, is EAGVAQSPRYKIIEKRQSVAFWCNPISGHATLYWYQQILGQGPKLLIQFQNNGVVDDSQLPKDRFSAERLKGVDSTLKIQPAKLEDSAVYLCASSGGGGASEAFFGQGTRLTVV.

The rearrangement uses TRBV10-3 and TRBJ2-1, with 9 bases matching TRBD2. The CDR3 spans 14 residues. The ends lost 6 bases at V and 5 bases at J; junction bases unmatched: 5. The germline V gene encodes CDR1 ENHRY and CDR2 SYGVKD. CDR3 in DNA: TGTGCCATCAGCCGACTAGCGGAGCACAATGAGCAGTTCTTC. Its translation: CAISRLAEHNEQFF.

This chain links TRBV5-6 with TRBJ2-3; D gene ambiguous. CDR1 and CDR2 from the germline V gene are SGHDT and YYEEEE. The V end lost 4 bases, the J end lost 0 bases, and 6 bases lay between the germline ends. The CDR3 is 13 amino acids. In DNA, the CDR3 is TGTGCCAGCAGCCCGTCCAGCACAGATACGCAGTATTTT. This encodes CASSPSSTDTQYF.

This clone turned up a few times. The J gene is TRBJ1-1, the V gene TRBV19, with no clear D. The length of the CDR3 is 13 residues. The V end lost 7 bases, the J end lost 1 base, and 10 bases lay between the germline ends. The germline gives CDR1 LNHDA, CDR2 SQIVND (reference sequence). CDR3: CASNVRGNTEAFF. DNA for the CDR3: TGTGCCAGTAATGTCCGGGGGAACACTGAAGCTTTCTTT.

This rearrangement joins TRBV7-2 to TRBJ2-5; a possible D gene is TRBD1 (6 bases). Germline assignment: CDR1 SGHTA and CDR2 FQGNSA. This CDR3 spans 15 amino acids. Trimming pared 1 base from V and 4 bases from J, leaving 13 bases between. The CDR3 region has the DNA TGTGCCAGCAGCTTAGGGGGGCTAGGGGGAGAGACCCAGTACTTC. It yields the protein CASSLGGLGGETQYF.